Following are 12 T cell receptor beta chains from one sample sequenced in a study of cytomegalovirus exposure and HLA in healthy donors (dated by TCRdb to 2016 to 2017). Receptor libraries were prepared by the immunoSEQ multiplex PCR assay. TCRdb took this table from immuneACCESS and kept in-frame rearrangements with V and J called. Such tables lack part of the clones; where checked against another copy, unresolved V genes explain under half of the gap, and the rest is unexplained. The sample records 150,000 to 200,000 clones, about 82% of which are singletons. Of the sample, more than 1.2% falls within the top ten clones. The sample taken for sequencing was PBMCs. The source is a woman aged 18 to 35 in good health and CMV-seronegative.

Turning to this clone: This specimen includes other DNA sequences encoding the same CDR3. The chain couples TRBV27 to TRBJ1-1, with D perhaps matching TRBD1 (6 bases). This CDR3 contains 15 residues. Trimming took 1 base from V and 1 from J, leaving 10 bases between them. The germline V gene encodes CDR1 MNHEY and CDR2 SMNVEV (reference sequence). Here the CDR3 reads CASSLFTGRNTEAFF. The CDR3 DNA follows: TGTGCCAGCAGTTTATTCACAGGGAGGAACACTGAAGCTTTCTTT.

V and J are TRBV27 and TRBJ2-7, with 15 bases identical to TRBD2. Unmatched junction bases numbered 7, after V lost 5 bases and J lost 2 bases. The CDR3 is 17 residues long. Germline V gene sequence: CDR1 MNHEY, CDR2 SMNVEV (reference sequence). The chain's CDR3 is CASSARTSGRVTYEQYF. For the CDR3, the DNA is TGTGCCAGCAGTGCCCGGACTAGCGGGAGGGTCACCTACGAGCAGTACTTC.

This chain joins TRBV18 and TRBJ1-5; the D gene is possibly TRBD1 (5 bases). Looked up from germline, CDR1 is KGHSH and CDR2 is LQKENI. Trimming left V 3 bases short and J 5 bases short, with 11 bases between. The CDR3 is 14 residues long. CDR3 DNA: TGTGCCAGCTCACCGCAGGGTCGGGATCAGCCCCAGCATTTT. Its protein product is CASSPQGRDQPQHF.

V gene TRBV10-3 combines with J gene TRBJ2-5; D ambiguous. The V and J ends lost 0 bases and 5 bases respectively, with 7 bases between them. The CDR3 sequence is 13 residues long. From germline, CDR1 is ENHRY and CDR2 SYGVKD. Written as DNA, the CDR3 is TGTGCCATCAGTGAGTCTAGTCTCGAGACCCAGTACTTC. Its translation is CAISESSLETQYF.

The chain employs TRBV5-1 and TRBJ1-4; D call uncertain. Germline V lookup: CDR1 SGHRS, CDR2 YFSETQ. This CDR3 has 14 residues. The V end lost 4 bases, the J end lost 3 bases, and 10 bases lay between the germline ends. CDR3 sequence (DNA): TGCGCCAGCAGCCGGGGAGAGTCTAATGAAAAACTGTTTTTT. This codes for CASSRGESNEKLFF.

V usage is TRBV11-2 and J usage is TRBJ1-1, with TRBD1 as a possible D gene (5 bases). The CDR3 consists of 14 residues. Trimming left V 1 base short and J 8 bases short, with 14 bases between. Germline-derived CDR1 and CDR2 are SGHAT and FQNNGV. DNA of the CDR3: TGTGCCAGCAGCTTAGTTGATGGGGGAGGGGAAGCTTTCTTT. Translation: CASSLVDGGGEAFF.

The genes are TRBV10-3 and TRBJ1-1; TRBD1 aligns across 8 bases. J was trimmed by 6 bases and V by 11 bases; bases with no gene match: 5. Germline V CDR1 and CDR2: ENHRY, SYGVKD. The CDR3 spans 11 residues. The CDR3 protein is CAAGQGSEAFF. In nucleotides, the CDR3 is TGTGCCGCAGGACAGGGTTCTGAAGCTTTCTTT.

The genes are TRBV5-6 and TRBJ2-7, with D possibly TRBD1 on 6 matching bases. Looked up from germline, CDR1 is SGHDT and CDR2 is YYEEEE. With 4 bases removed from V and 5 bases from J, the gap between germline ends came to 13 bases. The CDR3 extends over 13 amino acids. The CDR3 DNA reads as TGTGCCAGCAGCCTCGGCAGGGGCCACGAGCAGTACTTC. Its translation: CASSLGRGHEQYF.

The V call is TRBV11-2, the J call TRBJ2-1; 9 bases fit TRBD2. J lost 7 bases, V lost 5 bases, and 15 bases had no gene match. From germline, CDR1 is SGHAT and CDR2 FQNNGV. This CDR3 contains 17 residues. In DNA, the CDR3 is TGTGCCAGCAGCCCGAGATTGCGCGGGGGGGCAGCGAATGAGCAGTTCTTC. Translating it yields CASSPRLRGGAANEQFF.

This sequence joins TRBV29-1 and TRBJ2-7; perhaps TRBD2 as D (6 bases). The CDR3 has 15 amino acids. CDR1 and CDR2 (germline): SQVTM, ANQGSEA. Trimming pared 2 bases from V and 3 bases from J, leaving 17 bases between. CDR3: CSVETGLEGYYEQYF. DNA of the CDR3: TGCAGCGTTGAAACTGGTTTGGAGGGCTACTACGAGCAGTACTTC.

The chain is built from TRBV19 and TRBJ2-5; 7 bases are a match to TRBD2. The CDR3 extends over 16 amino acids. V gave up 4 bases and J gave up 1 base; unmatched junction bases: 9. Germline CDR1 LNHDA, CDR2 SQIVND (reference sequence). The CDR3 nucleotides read TGTGCCAGTAGTACTAGACGAGCTAGCGGCCAAGAGACCCAGTACTTC. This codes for CASSTRRASGQETQYF.

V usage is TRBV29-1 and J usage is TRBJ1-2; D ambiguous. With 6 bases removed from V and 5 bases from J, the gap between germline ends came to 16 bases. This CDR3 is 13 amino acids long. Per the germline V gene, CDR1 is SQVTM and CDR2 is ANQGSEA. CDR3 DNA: TGCAGCGTCCTCCACCAAGAACGGTATGGCTACACCTTC. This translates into CSVLHQERYGYTF.